This entry is about one T cell receptor beta chain. Its antigen is not identified. Trimming shortened V by 5 bases and J by 4 bases, and 11 bases separated the two germline ends. The germline V gene has CDR1 MNHNY and CDR2 SVGAGI (reference sequence). The CDR3 totals 14 residues. A sample-barcoded 5' primer and a J-beta primer mix were used in a second PCR of roughly 7 to 12 cycles. Every single cDNA molecule received a tag from a template-switch adaptor with 12 random nucleotides. MiXCR was run by TCRdb on the 5' RACE reads, yielding one entry per CDR3 protein. This repertoire shows fewer than 1 million distinct CDR3 sequences, roughly 44% found once; its top ten account for roughly 19%. The data are from a study of blood T cells in healthy people across ages. Whole-study results and caveats: Reliance upon unsorted PBMCs precluded definitive naive versus antigen-experienced comparison.

The sample, around 10 milliliters of peripheral blood, was drawn from each donor. The chain combines TRBV6-6 with TRBJ2-2; possibly TRBD2 for D (6 bases). The TCR originated in a man in his sixties in good health. Input material: blood. The CDR3, as DNA: TGTGCCAGCAGTACCGGGGGTAGCACCGGGGAGCTGTTTTTT. It codes for CASSTGGSTGELFF.